The 24 T cell receptor beta chains below all came from one sample that was sequenced in a study of T cell repertoires in breast cancer. During the second nested PCR, blocking oligonucleotides suppressed genes that were not paired. MiXCR, run by TCRdb on the emulsion pairing reads, gives a single entry per CDR3 protein. The repertoire holds about 40,000 distinct CDR3 sequences, with 45% to 55% as singletons. Primers covering all TCR V genes were used in emulsion RT-PCR on CD8+ T cells. The sequenced sample consisted of CD8+ T cells. The receptors stem from a pool of human donors with breast cancer or a healthy control (not recorded which).

The CDR3 coding sequence is TGCAGTGCTAGAGACGGAGGGACAGATTCGAACACTGAAGCTTTCTTT. Protein sequence: CSARDGGTDSNTEAFF. This chain joins TRBV20-1 and TRBJ1-1; TRBD1 matches 7 bases. There are 16 residues in the CDR3. CDR1 and CDR2 (germline): DFQATT, SNEGSKA (reference sequence). V shed 0 bases and J 1 base; nucleotides not matched to a gene: 8.

This chain links TRBV9 with TRBJ1-2; D possibly corresponds to TRBD1 (6 bases). Germline values: CDR1 SGDLS, CDR2 YYNGEE. V was shortened by 4 bases and J by 3 bases, with 19 bases between the two germline ends. The CDR3 covers 16 residues. The CDR3 DNA sequence: TGTGCCAGCAGCTCCTTGGACAGCCCAACTTACTATGGCTACACCTTC. This translates into CASSSLDSPTYYGYTF.

The chain has TRBV28 and TRBJ1-2; the match to TRBD1 covers 10 bases. The germline V gene has CDR1 MDHEN and CDR2 SYDVKM. The CDR3 sequence is 15 residues long. The V segment lost 10 bases and the J segment 5 bases; nucleotides outside the gene matches: 13. The CDR3 spells CATNLRDRGGYGYTF. CDR3 nucleotides: TGTGCCACCAACCTCCGGGACAGGGGTGGGTATGGCTACACCTTC.

CDR3 sequence (DNA): TGTGCCAGCAGCTGGGATGGTAAGGGAGGACAGCCCCAGCATTTT. It encodes CASSWDGKGGQPQHF. The genes are TRBV11-2 and TRBJ1-5; D not resolved. The CDR3 sequence is 15 residues long. V lost 4 bases and J 7 bases, leaving 17 bases between the germline ends. Looked up from germline, CDR1 is SGHAT and CDR2 is FQNNGV.

The genes are TRBV7-8 and TRBJ1-6; D is perhaps TRBD1 (5 bases). Germline loops: CDR1 SGHVS, CDR2 FQNEAQ. The CDR3 is made up of 14 amino acids. Deletions cut 1 base from V and 7 bases from J, with 8 bases between. The CDR3 spells CASSLEGNNSPLHF. CDR3 DNA: TGTGCCAGCAGCTTAGAGGGGAACAATTCACCCCTCCACTTT.

This clonotype was picked up many times. V is TRBV27 and J is TRBJ1-2, with D possibly TRBD1 on 6 matching bases. Trimming shortened V by 6 bases and J by 3 bases, and 14 bases separated the two germline ends. Germline assignment: CDR1 MNHEY and CDR2 SMNVEV (reference sequence). The CDR3 loop spans 14 amino acids. CDR3 protein: CASSLLGGDYGYTF. The CDR3, as DNA: TGTGCCAGCAGCCTCTTAGGGGGGGACTATGGCTACACCTTC.

A word on this clonotype: One end of the junction is discordant with germline, which a read error may explain. The chain is built from TRBV27 and TRBJ2-3; D tentatively fits TRBD1 or TRBD2 (6 bases each). Germline assignment: CDR1 MNHEY and CDR2 SMNVEV (reference sequence). The CDR3 sequence is 16 residues long. The CDR3 nucleotides are TGTGCCGGCAGTTTATCTTGGGGGGCAGTGGTGAATACGCAGTATTTT. It encodes CAGSLSWGAVVNTQYF.

Of note for this clonotype: One end of the junction does not line up with germline, which may come from a read error. The CDR3 sequence: CASSHSGSGRGQFF. CDR3 nucleotide sequence: TGTGCCAGCAGTCACTCAGGGAGCGGGAGGGGGCAGTTCTTC. The chain uses TRBV6-5 and TRBJ2-1, with TRBD2 matching 10 bases. The CDR3 spans 14 residues. Germline V CDR1 and CDR2: MNHEY, SVGAGI.

A single count supports this clonotype. The chain recombines TRBV7-2 with TRBJ2-7; D might be TRBD2 (6 bases). The CDR3 runs to 13 residues. V lost 0 bases to trimming and J lost 6 bases, with 9 bases between them. From germline, CDR1 is SGHTA and CDR2 FQGNSA. The CDR3 nucleotides read TGTGCCAGCAGCTTAGCTCGGGACTGCGAGCAGTACTTC. It codes for CASSLARDCEQYF.

A word on this clonotype: A read error is possible here, since a much larger clone lies one base away. A read error is likely, as this CDR3 ends without the conserved phenylalanine or tryptophan. The CDR3 DNA reads as TGTGCCGTCCAGGGTTTTGCGGGAAACACCATATATCTT. Translating it yields CAVQGFAGNTIYL. The V call is TRBV6-5, the J call TRBJ1-3; TRBD1 might be the D (5 bases). The CDR3 length is 13 residues. CDR1 and CDR2 from the germline V gene are MNHEY and SVGAGI. V lost 11 bases, J lost 4 bases, and 15 bases lay in between.

This clonotype has just a few counts. CDR3 residues: CASSWTRDSEAFF. The CDR3, as DNA: TGTGCCAGCAGTTGGACCCGGGACAGCGAAGCTTTCTTT. The J gene is TRBJ1-1, the V gene TRBV12-3 or TRBV12-4, with TRBD1 identical over 7 bases. The CDR3 loop spans 13 amino acids. Unmatched junction bases numbered 7, after V lost 4 bases and J lost 8 bases.

Notes on this clonotype: Given a much more abundant clone one base away, this may be a read error. The missing conserved phenylalanine or tryptophan at the end of this CDR3 makes a read error likely. The chain carries TRBV6-6 and TRBJ1-2; no reliable D call. Looked up from germline, CDR1 is MNHNY and CDR2 is SVGAGI (reference sequence). This CDR3 spans 13 amino acids. V lost 8 bases and J 4 bases, leaving 14 bases between the germline ends. The CDR3 nucleotides are TGTGCCAGCCGGGCGGTACAGATCTATGGCTACACCCTC. It translates to CASRAVQIYGYTL.

DNA for the CDR3: TGTGCCAGCTCACCGAGCGCTCTCCCTGGAAACACCATATATTTT. This translates into CASSPSALPGNTIYF. V usage is TRBV18 and J usage is TRBJ1-3; D ambiguous. This CDR3 has 15 residues. Germline loops: CDR1 KGHSH, CDR2 LQKENI. The germline V and J ends were trimmed by 3 bases and 2 bases, with 11 bases remaining between them.

This clonotype was recorded a few times. This chain uses TRBV5-6 with TRBJ1-5, with 7 bases matching TRBD1. J was trimmed by 3 bases and V by 4 bases; bases with no gene match: 7. This CDR3 is built from 15 residues. CDR1 is SGHDT and CDR2 is YYEEEE in the germline V gene. The CDR3 sequence: CASSLGTADNQPQHF. For the CDR3, the DNA is TGTGCCAGCAGCCTGGGGACAGCCGACAATCAGCCCCAGCATTTT.

A word on this clonotype: An end of the junction does not agree with germline; a read error may underlie this. This chain joins TRBV20-1 and TRBJ1-1; possibly TRBD1 for D (5 bases). The CDR3 contains 15 residues. From germline, CDR1 is DFQATT and CDR2 SNEGSKA (reference sequence). The CDR3 region is CSAGDATAMNTEAFF. CDR3 nucleotide sequence: TGCAGTGCTGGAGACGCGACAGCTATGAACACTGAAGCTTTCTTT.

V gene TRBV11-2 combines with J gene TRBJ1-1; tentative D call: TRBD1 (6 bases). V gave up 6 bases and J gave up 11 bases, with 22 bases separating them. The germline gives CDR1 SGHAT, CDR2 FQNNGV. The CDR3 runs 14 residues. The DNA for the CDR3 is TGTGCCAGCAGTTCCGGGACACCGAGGGCTGGGGCTTTCTTT. Translated: CASSSGTPRAGAFF.

This clonotype has just a few counts. This chain joins TRBV18 and TRBJ1-5; D not certain. Germline CDR1 and CDR2: KGHSH and LQKENI. The CDR3 has 11 amino acids. The V and J ends lost 6 bases and 14 bases respectively, with 14 bases between them. The CDR3 DNA reads as TGTGCCAGCTCCAAGGGTCCAGCCAAGCATTTT. Translation: CASSKGPAKHF.

The V gene is TRBV5-4, the J gene TRBJ1-2, with D perhaps matching TRBD1 (6 bases). Trimming removed 0 bases from V and 7 bases from J, with 10 bases in between. The CDR3 is 13 residues long. Per germline, CDR1 SGHNT and CDR2 YYREEE (reference sequence). Here the CDR3 DNA reads TGTGCCAGCAGCTTGGACAGGGCAACTGGCTACACCTTC. It specifies CASSLDRATGYTF.

This clonotype ranks as large. The rearrangement joins TRBV6-1 to TRBJ1-1; no clear D. V lost 6 bases and J lost 2, with 4 bases in between. Germline-derived CDR1 and CDR2 are MNHNS and SASEGT. This CDR3 spans 11 amino acids. In nucleotides, the CDR3 is TGTGCCAGCAGATATAACACTGAAGCTTTCTTT. It encodes CASRYNTEAFF.

The CDR3 protein is CASRPQGADYGYTF. CDR3 in DNA: TGTGCCAGCAGACCTCAGGGGGCGGACTATGGCTACACCTTC. The genes are TRBV5-8 and TRBJ1-2; 8 bases map to TRBD1. The CDR3 spans 14 residues. The germline gives CDR1 SGHTS, CDR2 YDEGEE. Unmatched junction bases numbered 6, after V lost 5 bases and J lost 3 bases.

The chain joins TRBV10-3 to TRBJ2-1; 7 bases align to TRBD1. CDR1 ENHRY and CDR2 SYGVKD come from the germline V gene. V was pared by 6 bases and J by 8 bases, with 7 bases of the junction left unmatched. The CDR3 runs 13 residues. CDR3 sequence (DNA): TGTGCCATCAGAAACTCCGGACAGGATGAGCAGTTCTTC. Translating gives CAIRNSGQDEQFF.

This chain's CDR3 is CASKGFPTWSGSAPLHF. CDR3 DNA sequence: TGTGCCAGCAAAGGGTTTCCGACATGGTCCGGTTCGGCACCCCTCCACTTT. The V gene is TRBV6-4, the J gene TRBJ1-6; no firm D call. CDR3 length: 17 residues. Germline values: CDR1 MRHNA, CDR2 SNTAGT. Trimming cost V 7 bases and J 11 bases, with 27 bases left between them.

The chain recombines TRBV12-3 or TRBV12-4 with TRBJ2-5; D tentatively reads TRBD1 or TRBD2 (6 bases each). The CDR3 length is 14 residues. V shed 7 bases and J shed 4 bases, with 16 bases lying between them. The CDR3 reads CASMGGRGSETQYF. The CDR3 DNA reads as TGTGCCAGCATGGGGGGCAGGGGTTCAGAGACCCAGTACTTC.

This chain joins TRBV10-1 and TRBJ2-3; perhaps TRBD2 as D (6 bases). The germline V gene has CDR1 WNHNN and CDR2 SYGVQD (reference sequence). This CDR3 contains 13 residues. V lost 2 bases, J lost 7 bases, and 10 bases lay in between. Here the CDR3 reads CASSETGGNTQYF. In DNA form, the CDR3 reads TGCGCCAGCAGTGAGACCGGGGGAAATACGCAGTATTTT.